Presented here are 26 T cell receptor beta chains from one specimen sequenced in a study of blood T cells in healthy people across ages. Primers used in a second PCR of roughly 6 to 11 cycles were a sample-barcoded 5' primer and a J-beta primer mix. Each CDR3 protein is one row after TCRdb ran MiXCR on the 5' RACE reads. The data contain approximately 400,000 distinct CDR3 sequences, roughly half of them seen just once; the ten biggest clones take up 51%. Specimen: blood. Receptors were obtained from a man in his sixties in good health.

To note about this clonotype: A much bigger clone sits one base away, suggesting this may be a read error. This chain joins TRBV7-2 and TRBJ2-3; maybe TRBD1 (7 bases). Germline-derived CDR1 and CDR2 are SGHTA and FQGNSA. CDR3 length: 11 residues. In DNA form, the CDR3 reads TGTGCCGCGGGCGGGACAGATGCGCAGTATTTT. This translates into CAAGGTDAQYF.

The rearrangement joins TRBV20-1 to TRBJ2-7; D not resolved. The length of the CDR3 is 10 residues. V was pared by 6 bases and J by 4 bases, with 7 bases between. The V gene's germline CDR1 is DFQATT and CDR2 SNEGSKA (reference sequence). The CDR3: CSAKEYEQYF. In DNA form, the CDR3 reads TGCAGTGCCAAAGAGTACGAGCAGTACTTC.

This clonotype has more than one count but fewer than ten. The chain uses TRBV4-3 and TRBJ2-7; tentatively, D is TRBD2 (7 bases). CDR3 size: 15 residues. With 1 base removed from V and 3 bases from J, the gap between germline ends came to 13 bases. Per germline, CDR1 LGHNA and CDR2 YSLEER. In DNA form, the CDR3 reads TGCGCCAGCAGCCAAGGTGGGGGGGGCGGCTACGAGCAGTACTTC. As protein: CASSQGGGGGYEQYF.

The chain carries TRBV28 and TRBJ2-7; possible D gene TRBD2, 6 bases. The CDR3 contains 14 residues. CDR1 and CDR2 from the germline V gene are MDHEN and SYDVKM. V was clipped by 6 bases and J by 7 bases, with 19 bases between them. The CDR3 protein is CASRRRGGMGEQYF. The CDR3 DNA reads TGTGCCAGCAGGCGGAGGGGTGGGATGGGGGAGCAGTACTTC.

The J gene is TRBJ1-2, the V gene TRBV18; 7 nucleotides agree with TRBD1. The CDR3 runs to 15 residues. Losses at the gene ends were 3 bases for V and 9 bases for J; bases not matched to a gene: 13. Germline V CDR1 and CDR2: KGHSH, LQKENI. The DNA for the CDR3 is TGTGCCAGCTCACCCCGGGACAGCGGGGCTTTTAGCTACACCTTC. It specifies CASSPRDSGAFSYTF.

The gene calls are TRBV29-1 and TRBJ2-2, with D tentatively TRBD1 (6 bases). Germline V lookup: CDR1 SQVTM, CDR2 ANQGSEA. V was shortened by 6 bases and J by 7 bases, with 18 bases between the two germline ends. CDR3 length: 14 residues. The CDR3 DNA sequence: TGCAGCGTGGCTAGGACAGTTTCCGGCGGGGAGCTGTTTTTT. This sequence encodes CSVARTVSGGELFF.

This chain connects TRBV20-1 to TRBJ2-3; D gene unclear. Germline assignment: CDR1 DFQATT and CDR2 SNEGSKA (reference sequence). Trimming cost V 5 bases and J 4 bases, with 19 bases left between them. The length of the CDR3 is 15 residues. This CDR3 reads CSASSVGRASDTQYF. For the CDR3, the DNA is TGCAGTGCTTCCTCTGTTGGGCGAGCCTCAGATACGCAGTATTTT.

This clonotype was counted a single time. A much more abundant neighbour one base away suggests this may be a read error. This chain connects TRBV9 to TRBJ2-3, with a possible D match to TRBD1 (6 bases). The germline CDR1 and CDR2 sequences are SGDLS and YYNGEE. Trimming pared 2 bases from V and 2 bases from J, leaving 12 bases between. CDR3 length equals 15 residues. In nucleotides, the CDR3 is TGTGCCAGCAGCGTGGCCGGGACAAACACAGATACGCAGTATTTT. Amino acid sequence: CASSVAGTNTDTQYF.

This chain uses TRBV6-6 with TRBJ1-4; D gene uncertain. Germline-derived CDR1 and CDR2 are MNHNY and SVGAGI (reference sequence). The CDR3 consists of 11 residues. V was shortened by 7 bases and J by 8 bases, with 8 bases between the two germline ends. In DNA, the CDR3 is TGTGCCAGCAAACAGCGCGAAAAACTGTTTTTT. It yields the protein CASKQREKLFF.

This clonotype was seen a few times. The chain carries TRBV29-1 and TRBJ2-4, with TRBD2 matching 10 bases. Near its end, the DNA agrees better with TRBJ2-7, so the J call may be wrong. There are 14 residues in the CDR3. Germline loops: CDR1 SQVTM, CDR2 ANQGSEA. The CDR3 loop reads CSVKGGTSAYEQYF. CDR3 coding DNA: TGCAGCGTCAAGGGGGGGACTAGCGCATACGAGCAGTACTTC.

The J gene is TRBJ1-2, the V gene TRBV28; TRBD1 matches 8 bases. The CDR3 runs to 13 residues. CDR1 and CDR2 (germline): MDHEN, SYDVKM. The V gene end was trimmed by 4 bases and the J gene end by 6 bases; junction bases not matched to a gene: 4. CDR3 coding DNA: TGTGCCAGCAGTTACGGACAGGGCAATGGCTACACCTTC. As protein: CASSYGQGNGYTF.

The V call is TRBV5-1, the J call TRBJ2-1, with a possible D match to TRBD1 (5 bases). Trimming cost V 3 bases and J 10 bases, with 17 bases left between them. CDR1 is SGHRS, CDR2 YFSETQ, per germline. The CDR3 spans 14 residues. The DNA for the CDR3 is TGCGCCAGCAGCTCCAGGGTGGCTTTCTACGAGCAGTTCTTC. This codes for CASSSRVAFYEQFF.

The chain joins TRBV4-3 to TRBJ2-7; D may be TRBD2 (6 bases). Trimming stripped 0 bases from V and 6 bases from J, with 15 bases between. CDR1 LGHNA and CDR2 YSLEER come from the germline V gene. This CDR3 is 15 amino acids long. The CDR3 here is CASSQDPGVTREQYF. For the CDR3, the DNA is TGCGCCAGCAGCCAAGATCCGGGAGTTACCCGCGAGCAGTACTTC.

This chain connects TRBV20-1 to TRBJ1-2; D possibly corresponds to TRBD1 (5 bases). Trimming removed 2 bases from V and 6 bases from J, with 25 bases in between. Germline V gene data show CDR1 as DFQATT and CDR2 as SNEGSKA (reference sequence). CDR3 length equals 17 residues. CDR3 loop: CSARINPGSRGMDGYTF. As DNA, the CDR3 is TGCAGTGCTAGAATAAATCCAGGGAGCCGAGGAATGGATGGCTACACCTTC.

This chain joins TRBV5-1 and TRBJ2-1, with unresolved D. Trimming pared 2 bases from V and 9 bases from J, leaving 12 bases between. The CDR3 totals 13 residues. CDR1 is SGHRS, CDR2 YFSETQ, per germline. DNA of the CDR3: TGCGCCAGCAGCTTAGAGGTGTTATCTGAGCAGTTCTTC. Its protein is CASSLEVLSEQFF.

This clonotype appeared once. The rearrangement links TRBV5-5 to TRBJ2-7; tentative D call: TRBD2 (6 bases). The CDR3 length is 15 residues. V was trimmed by 5 bases and J by 7 bases, leaving 22 bases between them. The germline V gene encodes CDR1 SGHKS and CDR2 YYEKEE (reference sequence). The CDR3: CASRKGLSSYNEQYF. Here the CDR3 DNA reads TGTGCCAGCAGGAAGGGACTGAGCTCCTACAATGAGCAGTACTTC.

V usage is TRBV4-3 and J usage is TRBJ2-7; D gene unclear. Trimming left V 0 bases short and J 0 bases short, with 6 bases between. CDR3 size: 14 residues. The germline V gene encodes CDR1 LGHNA and CDR2 YSLEER. CDR3 loop: CASSQDPDSYEQYF. The CDR3 bases are TGCGCCAGCAGCCAAGATCCAGACTCCTACGAGCAGTACTTC.

The chain couples TRBV27 to TRBJ1-1; no clear D. V was cut by 4 bases and J by 3 bases, with 15 bases left in between. The length of the CDR3 is 15 residues. Germline CDR1 is MNHEY and CDR2 is SMNVEV (reference sequence). The CDR3 DNA is TGTGCCAGCAGTTCAGGCGACACCTCCGACACTGAAGCTTTCTTT. Translation: CASSSGDTSDTEAFF.

There are many counts of this clonotype. The J gene is TRBJ1-2, the V gene TRBV20-1; D is unclear. CDR1 DFQATT and CDR2 SNEGSKA come from the germline V gene (reference sequence). The CDR3 spans 11 residues. Trimming stripped 3 bases from V and 6 bases from J, with 8 bases between. CDR3 nucleotide sequence: TGCAGTGCTAGTGCGGGAAATGGCTACACCTTC. Protein product: CSASAGNGYTF.

V and J are TRBV9 and TRBJ2-5; 10 bases line up with TRBD2. Germline V gene data show CDR1 as SGDLS and CDR2 as YYNGEE. CDR3 length equals 16 residues. J gave up 1 base and V 4 bases, and 7 bases lay outside the gene matches. The CDR3 region is CASSLGLASPQETQYF. CDR3 sequence (DNA): TGTGCCAGCAGCTTGGGACTAGCGAGTCCCCAAGAGACCCAGTACTTC.

The chain links TRBV5-1 to TRBJ2-7; perhaps D is TRBD1 or TRBD2 (5 bases each). Germline V lookup: CDR1 SGHRS, CDR2 YFSETQ. This CDR3 has 14 amino acids. Trimming left V 7 bases short and J 0 bases short, with 14 bases between. The CDR3: CASRNGAGSYEQYF. As DNA, the CDR3 is TGCGCCAGCCGAAACGGGGCAGGCTCCTACGAGCAGTACTTC.

This clonotype was recorded a few times. This sequence joins TRBV7-3 and TRBJ2-3; 10 bases fit TRBD1. V was clipped by 5 bases and J by 5 bases; unmatched bases: 4. CDR1 is SGHTA and CDR2 is FQGTGA in the germline V gene. The CDR3 contains 14 residues. In DNA form, the CDR3 reads TGTGCCAGCAGCCGGACAGGGGGGAGAGATACGCAGTATTTT. Its translation is CASSRTGGRDTQYF.

V gene TRBV29-1 combines with J gene TRBJ2-2; D not resolved. This CDR3 contains 14 residues. CDR1 is SQVTM and CDR2 is ANQGSEA in the germline V gene. V dropped 5 bases and J dropped 0 bases, with 10 bases sitting between them. As DNA, the CDR3 is TGCAGCGTTCGGAGTGGGGCGAACACCGGGGAGCTGTTTTTT. This codes for CSVRSGANTGELFF.

V gene TRBV20-1 combines with J gene TRBJ1-5; D perhaps matches TRBD1 (6 bases). Deletions cut 3 bases from V and 5 bases from J, with 11 bases between. Per germline, CDR1 DFQATT and CDR2 SNEGSKA (reference sequence). The CDR3 has 13 residues. CDR3: CSARGGADQPQHF. In DNA form, the CDR3 reads TGCAGTGCTAGGGGGGGGGCTGATCAGCCCCAGCATTTT.

To note about this clonotype: A much larger clone differs from this one at a single base, so this may be a read error. The J gene is TRBJ2-4, the V gene TRBV28; D may be TRBD1 (5 bases). Trimming left V 2 bases short and J 2 bases short, with 10 bases between. CDR1 and CDR2 (germline): MDHEN, SYDVKM. There are 15 residues in the CDR3. The CDR3 bases are TGTGCCAGCAGTTTACCAGGGCTGACCAAAAACATTCAGTACTTC. Encoded protein: CASSLPGLTKNIQYF.

This chain links TRBV6-6 with TRBJ2-7; D is perhaps TRBD1 or TRBD2 (6 bases each). This CDR3 contains 15 residues. Germline V lookup: CDR1 MNHNY, CDR2 SVGAGI (reference sequence). The germline V and J ends were trimmed by 5 bases and 4 bases, with 18 bases remaining between them. The CDR3 region has the DNA TGTGCCAGCAGTCCCGAGGGGGGCAAGGGGTACGAGCAGTACTTC. Its protein product is CASSPEGGKGYEQYF.